A single sample gave rise to the 20 T cell receptor beta chains below, sequenced in a study of blood T cell repertoires in COVID-19. TCRdb's copy holds only in-frame clones and misses some; the assay was immunoSEQ multiplex PCR. This table holds roughly 41,000 clones, around 74% found once. What was sequenced was peripheral blood. The source is an older man with COVID-19, enrolled during active disease.

The chain combines TRBV19 with TRBJ2-5, with 10 bases identical to TRBD1. CDR1 and CDR2 from the germline V gene are LNHDA and SQIVND (reference sequence). V was clipped by 6 bases and J by 4 bases; unmatched bases: 5. The CDR3 is 14 amino acids. CDR3 region: CASRKRTGGETQYF. For the CDR3, the DNA is TGTGCCAGTAGAAAAAGGACAGGGGGAGAGACCCAGTACTTC.

The chain recombines TRBV5-6 with TRBJ1-4; TRBD1 matches 8 bases. The CDR3 has 14 residues. Unmatched junction bases numbered 5, after V lost 3 bases and J lost 7 bases. Per the germline V gene, CDR1 is SGHDT and CDR2 is YYEEEE. This chain's CDR3 is CASSSTGDGEKLFF. In nucleotides, the CDR3 is TGTGCCAGCAGCTCGACAGGGGATGGTGAAAAACTGTTTTTT.

In this sample, this clone turned up a few times. CDR3 coding DNA: TGTGCCAGCAGTTACTCGCAGAGGAATGAGCAGTTCTTC. Translation gives CASSYSQRNEQFF. The V call is TRBV6-5, the J call TRBJ2-1; no definite D call. The germline V gene encodes CDR1 MNHEY and CDR2 SVGAGI. The V end was cut by 0 bases, the J end by 7 bases, with 7 bases between. This CDR3 contains 13 residues.

The rearrangement uses TRBV19 and TRBJ1-2; TRBD1 might be the D (5 bases). Germline V gene lookup returns CDR1 LNHDA and CDR2 SQIVND (reference sequence). The V end lost 3 bases, the J end lost 4 bases, and 9 bases lay between the germline ends. The CDR3 is 13 residues long. The CDR3 is CASSIAGPYGYTF. The CDR3 DNA reads as TGTGCCAGTAGTATCGCGGGGCCCTATGGCTACACCTTC.

In its sample, this clone was seen once. The CDR3 DNA follows: TGTGCCAGCAGCCCCCGGGGTGGCTACACCTTC. Translation gives CASSPRGGYTF. The V call is TRBV12-3 or TRBV12-4, the J call TRBJ1-2; D is unclear. The CDR3 loop spans 11 amino acids. Deletions cut 6 bases from V and 7 bases from J, with 9 bases between.

This clone was detected a few times. The chain is built from TRBV19 and TRBJ1-2, with 7 bases that match TRBD1. Germline loops: CDR1 LNHDA, CDR2 SQIVND (reference sequence). The ends lost 9 bases at V and 3 bases at J; junction bases unmatched: 7. CDR3 length equals 13 residues. In DNA, the CDR3 is TGTGCCAGCCAGCCAGGGACAGACTATGGCTACACCTTC. It specifies CASQPGTDYGYTF.

The rearrangement joins TRBV29-1 to TRBJ2-5; D is undetermined. Trimming removed 5 bases at V and 5 bases at J, with 12 bases between. The CDR3 spans 12 residues. CDR1 is SQVTM and CDR2 is ANQGSEA in the germline V gene. This chain's CDR3 is CSVSRAQETQYF. CDR3 nucleotide sequence: TGCAGCGTTTCCCGAGCACAGGAGACCCAGTACTTC.

CDR3: CASSQRLASEQFF. DNA of the CDR3: TGTGCCAGCAGCCAACGCCTAGCTAGTGAGCAGTTCTTC. V and J are TRBV14 and TRBJ2-1; TRBD2 is a possible D gene (5 bases). V was shortened by 2 bases and J by 9 bases, with 11 bases between the two germline ends. In germline, CDR1 is SGHDN, CDR2 FVKESK. The CDR3 loop spans 13 amino acids.

In this sample, this clone turned up a few times. The chain couples TRBV20-1 to TRBJ2-1, with D maybe TRBD2 (5 bases). The CDR3 runs 15 residues. V dropped 3 bases and J dropped 6 bases, with 18 bases sitting between them. Looked up from germline, CDR1 is DFQATT and CDR2 is SNEGSKA (reference sequence). DNA of the CDR3: TGCAGTGCTAGTTTATCAGCGGAGCTTATCAATGAGCAGTTCTTC. Its protein is CSASLSAELINEQFF.

This clone was found once. As DNA, the CDR3 is TGTGCCAGCAGCGCCGGGACAGGGGAAGAAAAACTGTTTTTT. This translates into CASSAGTGEEKLFF. The J gene is TRBJ1-4, the V gene TRBV7-8, with TRBD1 identical over 10 bases. CDR1 and CDR2 from the germline V gene are SGHVS and FQNEAQ. The CDR3 covers 14 residues. V gave up 5 bases and J gave up 8 bases; unmatched junction bases: 5.

CDR3: CASSYRATNTGELFF. The CDR3 coding sequence is TGTGCCAGCAGCTACAGGGCAACGAACACCGGGGAGCTGTTTTTT. This rearrangement joins TRBV3-1 (or the pseudogene TRBV3-2) to TRBJ2-2, with D possibly TRBD1 on 6 matching bases. V lost 5 bases and J lost 0, with 10 bases in between. CDR1 and CDR2 from the germline V gene are LGHDT and YNNKEL (reference sequence). This CDR3 spans 15 amino acids.

Only a few counts were recorded for this clone. The genes are TRBV2 and TRBJ2-3, with 9 bases aligning to TRBD2. V was clipped by 7 bases and J by 4 bases; unmatched bases: 9. The germline V gene has CDR1 SNHLY and CDR2 FYNNEI. This CDR3 spans 15 amino acids. This CDR3 is CASTGGAGGSDTQYF. The CDR3 region has the DNA TGTGCCAGCACCGGGGGAGCGGGGGGTTCAGATACGCAGTATTTT.

This clone has more than one count but fewer than ten. This sequence joins TRBV10-3 and TRBJ1-2; possibly TRBD1 for D (5 bases). The ends were cut back, 4 bases at V and 7 bases at J, with 10 bases in the middle. CDR3 size: 12 residues. CDR1 and CDR2 from the germline V gene are ENHRY and SYGVKD. The CDR3 DNA reads as TGTGCCATCAGTGGGCAGCAGGGTGGCTACACCTTC. Residues: CAISGQQGGYTF.

This clone was picked up one time. The J gene is TRBJ2-5, the V gene TRBV5-1, with 9 bases lining up with TRBD2. The CDR3 length is 16 residues. The germline V gene has CDR1 SGHRS and CDR2 YFSETQ. V lost 4 bases, J lost 0 bases, and 7 bases stayed unmatched. In nucleotides, the CDR3 is TGCGCCAGCAGCCCCGGACTAGCGAACCACCAAGAGACCCAGTACTTC. Its protein product is CASSPGLANHQETQYF.

The rearrangement joins TRBV5-1 to TRBJ1-1; TRBD1 agrees at 9 bases. The CDR3 has 15 amino acids. Germline trimming cut 4 bases from V and 1 base from J; bases unmatched to any gene: 5. The germline V gene encodes CDR1 SGHRS and CDR2 YFSETQ. The CDR3 sequence: CASSDRQGGNTEAFF. The CDR3 region has the DNA TGCGCCAGCAGCGACCGACAGGGGGGGAACACTGAAGCTTTCTTT.

The chain employs TRBV18 and TRBJ1-6; 10 bases agree with TRBD1. Germline V lookup: CDR1 KGHSH, CDR2 LQKENI. Trimming removed 4 bases from V and 11 bases from J; junction bases left unmatched: 5. The length of the CDR3 is 14 residues. CDR3 sequence (DNA): TGTGCCAGCTCACTCGGGACAGGGGAAGCACCCCTCCACTTT. This translates into CASSLGTGEAPLHF. The whole variable domain, filled in from reference TRBV18 and TRBJ1-6, reads NAGVMQNPRHLVRRRGQEARLRCSPMKGHSHVYWYRQLPEEGLKFMVYLQKENIIDESGMPKERFSAEFPKEGPSILRIQQVVRGDSAAYFCASSLGTGEAPLHFGNGTRLTVT.

The CDR3 DNA reads as TGTGCCAGCAGCTTCGGGACAGGGGGTTCGGGGGCTTTCTTT. This translates into CASSFGTGGSGAFF. The V gene is TRBV5-6, the J gene TRBJ1-1, with 11 bases fitting TRBD1. With 2 bases clipped from V and 11 bases from J, the junction kept 8 bases outside the gene matches. The germline V gene encodes CDR1 SGHDT and CDR2 YYEEEE. This CDR3 region has 14 residues.

The chain links TRBV30 to TRBJ2-2; tentative D call: TRBD2 (6 bases). The CDR3 loop spans 14 amino acids. Germline CDR1 is GTSNPN and CDR2 is SVGIG (reference sequence). The germline V and J ends were trimmed by 4 bases and 7 bases, with 16 bases remaining between them. CDR3 in amino acids: CAWIAGLGGGELFF. CDR3 DNA: TGTGCCTGGATAGCTGGGCTGGGGGGCGGGGAGCTGTTTTTT.

This clone showed up just once. This chain connects TRBV28 to TRBJ2-4, with D perhaps matching TRBD1 (7 bases). Trimming cost V 7 bases and J 5 bases, with 12 bases left between them. The CDR3 spans 13 residues. Germline V gives CDR1 MDHEN, CDR2 SYDVKM. CDR3 in amino acids: CASTGGQQNIQYF. The CDR3 nucleotides read TGTGCCAGCACCGGGGGACAGCAAAACATTCAGTACTTC.

The chain has TRBV30 and TRBJ1-2; no reliable D call. The CDR3 consists of 11 residues. Deletions cut 5 bases from V and 4 bases from J, with 8 bases between. Germline V lookup: CDR1 GTSNPN, CDR2 SVGIG (reference sequence). The DNA of the CDR3 is TGTGCCTGGGGAGCCTTCTATGGCTACACCTTC. Translating it yields CAWGAFYGYTF.